This TCR beta chain was captured in a study of T cell responses to AZD1222 COVID-19 vaccine. Study-wide points: After two AZD1222 doses, spike-specific TCR breadth and depth rose versus day 0. Females made up more of the donors, who were largely white British, and clonal diversity may have come out too low. Among vaccine-associated CD4 TCRs, coverage spanned spike, with dominance at 160-218 and 743-854.

Pooled in the analysis were second doses at about 4 or about 12 weeks. V was cut by 4 bases and J by 8 bases, with 11 bases left in between. CDR1 and CDR2 from the germline V gene are LGHDT and YNNKEL (reference sequence). The CDR3 spans 12 residues. Assay: immunoSEQ multiplex PCR; the TCRdb copy retains only in-frame clones and omits some. The table records approximately 150,000 clones, around 89% of them present only once. Details on this clone: The antigen is not known.

Sequences were derived from peripheral blood, sampled 28 days after the second AZD1222 dose. This TCR was sampled from an adult who received the AZD1222 COVID-19 vaccine. This chain joins TRBV3-1 (or the pseudogene TRBV3-2) and TRBJ1-1; no definite D call. The CDR3 sequence is CASSLNGIEAFF. As DNA, the CDR3 is TGTGCCAGCAGCCTCAATGGGATCGAAGCTTTCTTT.